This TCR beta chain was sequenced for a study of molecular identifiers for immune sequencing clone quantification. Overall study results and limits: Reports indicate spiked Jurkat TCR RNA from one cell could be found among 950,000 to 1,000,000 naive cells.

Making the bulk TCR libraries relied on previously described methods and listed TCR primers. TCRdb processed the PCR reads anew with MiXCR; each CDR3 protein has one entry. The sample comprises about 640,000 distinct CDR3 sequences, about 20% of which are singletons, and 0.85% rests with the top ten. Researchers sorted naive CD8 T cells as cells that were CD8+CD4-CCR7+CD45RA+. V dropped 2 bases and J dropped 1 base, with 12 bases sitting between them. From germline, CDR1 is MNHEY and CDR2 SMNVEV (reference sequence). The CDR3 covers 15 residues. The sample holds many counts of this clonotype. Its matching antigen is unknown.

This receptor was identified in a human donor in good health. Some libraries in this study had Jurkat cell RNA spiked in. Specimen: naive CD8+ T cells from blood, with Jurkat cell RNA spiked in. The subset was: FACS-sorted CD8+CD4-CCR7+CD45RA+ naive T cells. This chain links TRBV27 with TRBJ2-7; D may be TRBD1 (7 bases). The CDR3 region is CASSLRQGGSYEQYF. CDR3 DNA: TGTGCCAGCAGTTTAAGGCAGGGGGGATCCTACGAGCAGTACTTC.